One sample yielded the 27 T cell receptor beta chains listed below, sequenced in a study of technical replicates of blood from a few donors. Sequenced by immunoSEQ multiplex PCR; TCRdb stores in-frame clones only, minus some. The table has around 62,000 clones, approximately 97% seen once. Sequenced: T cells isolated from PBMCs. All receptors come from a human donor in good health.

The rearrangement links TRBV21-1 to TRBJ2-7; TRBD1 was called by the table and not checked on the DNA. TRBV21-1 is flagged as a pseudogene. The CDR3 length is 14 residues. The CDR3 spells CASSKKDRESQQYF. The CDR3 region has the DNA TGTGCCAGCAGCAAAAAGGACAGGGAGTCTCAGCAGTACTTC.

The V gene is TRBV27, the J gene TRBJ2-7; the D gene is possibly TRBD1 (6 bases). CDR3 length equals 15 residues. Germline V gene data show CDR1 as MNHEY and CDR2 as SMNVEV (reference sequence). The V gene lost 6 bases and the J gene lost 1 base, with 16 bases spanning the gap. CDR3 DNA: TGTGCCAGCAGCCGAGGACAGTTTCAGTCCTACGAGCAGTACTTC. It translates to CASSRGQFQSYEQYF.

The chain recombines TRBV7-9 with TRBJ2-7; TRBD2 aligns across 10 bases. Germline assignment: CDR1 SEHNR and CDR2 FQNEAQ (reference sequence). This CDR3 region has 14 residues. The V segment lost 2 bases and the J segment 2 bases; nucleotides outside the gene matches: 0. The CDR3 region is CASSLLAGAYEQYF. The CDR3 DNA sequence: TGTGCCAGCAGCTTACTAGCGGGAGCCTACGAGCAGTACTTC.

This clone was seen only once. The CDR3 region has the DNA TGTGCCAGCCTGGGGCAGACCCAGTACTTC. This translates into CASLGQTQYF. The chain couples TRBV27 to TRBJ2-5, with a possible D match to TRBD1 (5 bases). CDR1 MNHEY and CDR2 SMNVEV come from the germline V gene (reference sequence). Deletions cut 8 bases from V and 6 bases from J, with 7 bases between. This CDR3 has 10 residues.

V gene TRBV5-1 combines with J gene TRBJ1-2; D is unclear. V lost 2 bases and J 0 bases, leaving 11 bases between the germline ends. The germline gives CDR1 SGHRS, CDR2 YFSETQ. The CDR3 has 15 amino acids. Here the CDR3 DNA reads TGCGCCAGCAGCTTTGAACCCAGTACTAACTATGGCTACACCTTC. Translation gives CASSFEPSTNYGYTF.

The chain uses TRBV2 and TRBJ2-7, with 12 nucleotides matching TRBD2. The germline V gene has CDR1 SNHLY and CDR2 FYNNEI. The trim removed 8 bases at V and 3 bases at J, leaving 5 bases unmatched. The CDR3 extends over 14 amino acids. CDR3 nucleotide sequence: TGTGCCAGCCGTGGACTAGCGGGATTCTACGAGCAGTACTTC. This codes for CASRGLAGFYEQYF.

The chain carries TRBV7-9 and TRBJ1-2; D is ambiguous. There are 11 residues in the CDR3. Germline assignment: CDR1 SEHNR and CDR2 FQNEAQ (reference sequence). V was pared by 7 bases and J by 2 bases, with 5 bases between. CDR3 loop: CASTGNYGYTF. The CDR3, as DNA: TGTGCCAGCACAGGAAACTATGGCTACACCTTC.

J is TRBJ2-2 and V is TRBV19; D is uncertain. The germline V gene has CDR1 LNHDA and CDR2 SQIVND (reference sequence). The CDR3 totals 14 residues. V was shortened by 8 bases and J by 0 bases, with 10 bases between the two germline ends. Here the CDR3 reads CASSQNTNTGELFF. The CDR3 DNA reads TGTGCCAGTTCTCAGAACACGAACACCGGGGAGCTGTTTTTT.

The rearrangement joins TRBV29-1 to TRBJ1-1, with D possibly TRBD1 on 5 matching bases. The CDR3 sequence is 13 residues long. Per germline, CDR1 SQVTM and CDR2 ANQGSEA. The V end was cut by 3 bases, the J end by 3 bases, with 11 bases between. The chain's CDR3 is CSVETVKDTEAFF. The CDR3 DNA reads TGCAGCGTTGAGACAGTGAAGGACACTGAAGCTTTCTTT.

The chain couples TRBV7-9 to TRBJ1-2, with D perhaps TRBD1 (6 bases). With 5 bases removed from V and 6 bases from J, the gap between germline ends came to 16 bases. CDR3 length: 14 amino acids. The germline CDR1 and CDR2 sequences are SEHNR and FQNEAQ (reference sequence). CDR3: CASSRQQGIDGYTF. CDR3 nucleotides: TGTGCCAGCAGCCGACAACAGGGAATAGATGGCTACACCTTC.

The V call is TRBV11-2, the J call TRBJ1-1; unclear D gene. The CDR3 runs to 15 residues. Germline V gene data show CDR1 as SGHAT and CDR2 as FQNNGV. The V and J ends lost 3 bases and 0 bases respectively, with 11 bases between them. In DNA, the CDR3 is TGTGCCAGCAGCTTTCAAACAGTTCTGAACACTGAAGCTTTCTTT. This encodes CASSFQTVLNTEAFF.

The chain carries TRBV5-1 and TRBJ2-3; no firm D call. CDR3 length equals 15 residues. Germline lookup yields CDR1 SGHRS and CDR2 YFSETQ. V was trimmed by 0 bases and J by 2 bases, leaving 10 bases between them. The CDR3 coding sequence is TGCGCCAGCAGCTTGGTTGTCACCTACACAGATACGCAGTATTTT. It specifies CASSLVVTYTDTQYF. The variable domain in full, with the rest retrieved from reference TRBV5-1 and TRBJ2-3, is KAGVTQTPRYLIKTRGQQVTLSCSPISGHRSVSWYQQTPGQGLQFLFEYFSETQRNKGNFPGRFSGRQFSNSRSEMNVSTLELGDSALYLCASSLVVTYTDTQYFGPGTRLTVL.

The chain links TRBV19 to TRBJ1-4, with D possibly being TRBD1 (5 bases). Germline CDR1 LNHDA, CDR2 SQIVND (reference sequence). The CDR3 loop spans 14 amino acids. V was cut by 5 bases and J by 10 bases, with 17 bases left in between. CDR3 DNA sequence: TGTGCCAGTAGTCCTCGACAGATCGATGGAAAACTGTTTTTT. Its translation is CASSPRQIDGKLFF.

CDR3 nucleotides: TGTGCCAGCAGCTTCCAAGGGGGAGTTGAGCAGTTCTTC. Protein: CASSFQGGVEQFF. V usage is TRBV5-8 and J usage is TRBJ2-1, with D perhaps matching TRBD1 (6 bases). Trimming removed 2 bases at V and 9 bases at J, with 12 bases between. CDR1 is SGHTS and CDR2 is YDEGEE in the germline V gene. This CDR3 spans 13 amino acids.

This clone was seen only once. One end of the junction fails to match germline, which may point to a read error. J is TRBJ2-7 and V is TRBV7-2; TRBD1 is a possible D gene (6 bases). There are 14 residues in the CDR3. Germline V gene lookup returns CDR1 SGHTA and CDR2 FQGNSA. CDR3 loop: CASSLEGQIYGQYF. CDR3 in DNA: TGTGCCAGCAGCTTAGAAGGACAGATATACGGGCAGTACTTC.

J is TRBJ2-1 and V is TRBV27, with TRBD2 matching 7 bases. Germline loops: CDR1 MNHEY, CDR2 SMNVEV (reference sequence). Losses at the gene ends were 6 bases for V and 3 bases for J; bases not matched to a gene: 2. This CDR3 is 13 amino acids long. CDR3 in amino acids: CASRSGNYNEQFF. In nucleotides, the CDR3 is TGTGCCAGCAGAAGCGGGAACTACAATGAGCAGTTCTTC.

V and J are TRBV7-6 and TRBJ2-3; 7 bases map to TRBD1. The CDR3 is 13 amino acids. Germline V CDR1 and CDR2: SGHVS, FNYEAQ. The trim removed 5 bases at V and 4 bases at J, leaving 3 bases unmatched. CDR3 bases: TGTGCCAGCAGCCTACAGGGGTCAGATACGCAGTATTTT. It yields the protein CASSLQGSDTQYF.

The CDR3 DNA is TGTGCCAGCAGTTTCTACAGACAGTTTGAAGCTTTCTTT. This sequence encodes CASSFYRQFEAFF. V and J are TRBV28 and TRBJ1-1; tentatively, D is TRBD1 (5 bases). The V and J ends lost 3 bases and 7 bases respectively, with 12 bases between them. The length of the CDR3 is 13 residues. The germline CDR1 and CDR2 sequences are MDHEN and SYDVKM.

This clone appeared a single time. For the CDR3, the DNA is TGTGCCAGCAGCCCTCGTCGACTGGGGAACACTGAAGCTTTCTTT. It is translated as CASSPRRLGNTEAFF. This chain joins TRBV11-3 and TRBJ1-1; D unclear. The germline gives CDR1 SGHNT, CDR2 YENEEA. This CDR3 has 15 amino acids. Trimming removed 5 bases from V and 1 base from J, with 14 bases in between.

The chain recombines TRBV6-4 with TRBJ1-5, with a tentative D call TRBD1 (5 bases). Trimming pared 6 bases from V and 4 bases from J, leaving 13 bases between. The CDR3 runs to 14 residues. Per germline, CDR1 MRHNA and CDR2 SNTAGT. The DNA for the CDR3 is TGTGCCAGCAGGTCGGGACGGGGGAATCAGCCCCAGCATTTT. Amino acid sequence: CASRSGRGNQPQHF.

J is TRBJ1-2 and V is TRBV2, with 10 positions matching TRBD1. The CDR3 is 14 amino acids. Germline-derived CDR1 and CDR2 are SNHLY and FYNNEI. Trimming cost V 4 bases and J 8 bases; bases outside gene matches: 7. CDR3 in DNA: TGTGCCAGCAGTGCCCTCGGGACAGGGGACGGCTACACCTTC. Translation: CASSALGTGDGYTF.

The V and J genes are TRBV30 and TRBJ1-3, with TRBD1 matching 7 bases. This CDR3 is built from 14 residues. V was pared by 1 base and J by 2 bases, with 2 bases of the junction left unmatched. In germline, CDR1 is GTSNPN, CDR2 SVGIG (reference sequence). CDR3 in amino acids: CAWSGGQPGNTIYF. The CDR3 DNA reads TGTGCCTGGAGTGGGGGACAGCCTGGAAACACCATATATTTT.

This clone was seen once. J is TRBJ2-1 and V is TRBV9, with 10 bases identical to TRBD2. Germline loops: CDR1 SGDLS, CDR2 YYNGEE. Trimming removed 3 bases from V and 4 bases from J; junction bases left unmatched: 4. This CDR3 comprises 15 residues. This CDR3 reads CASSASGSIYNEQFF. The CDR3 nucleotides are TGTGCCAGCAGCGCTAGCGGGAGTATATACAATGAGCAGTTCTTC. The variable domain in full, with the rest retrieved from reference TRBV9 and TRBJ2-1, is DSGVTQTPKHLITATGQRVTLRCSPRSGDLSVYWYQQSLDQGLQFLIQYYNGEERAKGNILERFSAQQFPDLHSELNLSSLELGDSALYFCASSASGSIYNEQFFGPGTRLTVL.

The genes are TRBV5-1 and TRBJ2-3; D not certain. V was shortened by 0 bases and J by 0 bases, with 8 bases between the two germline ends. In germline, CDR1 is SGHRS, CDR2 YFSETQ. The CDR3 is 15 residues long. The CDR3 is CASSLVGPSTDTQYF. CDR3 DNA: TGCGCCAGCAGCTTGGTTGGCCCTAGCACAGATACGCAGTATTTT.

This clone came up once. This sequence joins TRBV9 and TRBJ2-5; D is perhaps TRBD2 (7 bases). Germline V gene lookup returns CDR1 SGDLS and CDR2 YYNGEE. The CDR3 contains 14 residues. Trimming shortened V by 4 bases and J by 0 bases, and 10 bases separated the two germline ends. The chain's CDR3 is CASSRGGHQETQYF. In DNA form, the CDR3 reads TGTGCCAGCAGCAGGGGGGGACACCAAGAGACCCAGTACTTC. Variable domain in full (rest from reference TRBV9 and TRBJ2-5): DSGVTQTPKHLITATGQRVTLRCSPRSGDLSVYWYQQSLDQGLQFLIQYYNGEERAKGNILERFSAQQFPDLHSELNLSSLELGDSALYFCASSRGGHQETQYFGPGTRLLVL.

CDR3 in DNA: TGTGCCAGCAGCTTGGTTGGGGGAGGGAACGAGCAGTACTTC. It encodes CASSLVGGGNEQYF. V is TRBV5-5 and J is TRBJ2-7, with TRBD2 matching over 7 bases. This CDR3 comprises 14 residues. Per the germline V gene, CDR1 is SGHKS and CDR2 is YYEKEE (reference sequence). The V and J ends lost 0 bases and 5 bases, in that order; junction bases with no gene match: 5.

V is TRBV29-1 and J is TRBJ2-7, with TRBD2 matching over 13 bases. The CDR3 has 13 amino acids. Losses at the gene ends were 7 bases for V and 2 bases for J; bases not matched to a gene: 2. CDR1 and CDR2 (germline): SQVTM, ANQGSEA. In DNA, the CDR3 is TGCAGCGCCGGGACTAGCGGGACCTACGAGCAGTACTTC. Translating it yields CSAGTSGTYEQYF.